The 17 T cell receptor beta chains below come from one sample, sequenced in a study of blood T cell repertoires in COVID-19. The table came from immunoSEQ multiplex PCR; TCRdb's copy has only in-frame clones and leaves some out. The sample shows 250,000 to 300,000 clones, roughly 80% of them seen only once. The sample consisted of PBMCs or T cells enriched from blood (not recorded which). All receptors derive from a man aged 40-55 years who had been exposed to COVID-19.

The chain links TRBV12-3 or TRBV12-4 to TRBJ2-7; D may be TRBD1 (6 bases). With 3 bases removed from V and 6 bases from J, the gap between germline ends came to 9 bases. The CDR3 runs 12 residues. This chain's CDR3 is CASSFEGVEQYF. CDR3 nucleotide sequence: TGTGCCAGCAGTTTTGAGGGGGTCGAGCAGTACTTC.

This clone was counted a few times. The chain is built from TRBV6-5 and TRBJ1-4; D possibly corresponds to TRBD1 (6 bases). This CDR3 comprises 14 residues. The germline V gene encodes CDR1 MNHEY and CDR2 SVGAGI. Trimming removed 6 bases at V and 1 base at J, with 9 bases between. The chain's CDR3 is CASSRTETNEKLFF. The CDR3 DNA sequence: TGTGCCAGCAGCAGGACAGAAACTAATGAAAAACTGTTTTTT.

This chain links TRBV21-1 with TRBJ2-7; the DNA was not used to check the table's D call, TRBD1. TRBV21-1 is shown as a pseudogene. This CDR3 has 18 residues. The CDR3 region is CASSKETREYATAYEQYF. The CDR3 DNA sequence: TGTGCCAGCAGCAAAGAGACCCGTGAGTACGCGACAGCCTACGAGCAGTACTTC.

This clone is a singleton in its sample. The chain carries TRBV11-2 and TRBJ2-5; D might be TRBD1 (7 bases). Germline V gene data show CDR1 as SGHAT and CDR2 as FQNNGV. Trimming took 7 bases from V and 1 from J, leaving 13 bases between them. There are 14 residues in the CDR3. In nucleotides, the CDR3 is TGTGCCAGCACCCGGGGGACAGCCCAAGAGACCCAGTACTTC. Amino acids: CASTRGTAQETQYF.

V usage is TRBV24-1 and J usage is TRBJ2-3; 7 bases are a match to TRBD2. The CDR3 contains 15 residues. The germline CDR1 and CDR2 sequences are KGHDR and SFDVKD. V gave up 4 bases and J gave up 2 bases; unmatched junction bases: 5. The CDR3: CATSDVGGTTDTQYF. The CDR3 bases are TGTGCCACCAGTGACGTCGGGGGGACCACAGATACGCAGTATTTT.

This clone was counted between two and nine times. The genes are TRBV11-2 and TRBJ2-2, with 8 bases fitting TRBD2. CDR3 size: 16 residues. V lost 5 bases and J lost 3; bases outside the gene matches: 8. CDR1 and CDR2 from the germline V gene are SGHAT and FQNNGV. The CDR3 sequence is CASSKRTSSYTGELFF. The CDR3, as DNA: TGTGCCAGCAGCAAGAGGACTAGCAGTTACACCGGGGAGCTGTTTTTT.

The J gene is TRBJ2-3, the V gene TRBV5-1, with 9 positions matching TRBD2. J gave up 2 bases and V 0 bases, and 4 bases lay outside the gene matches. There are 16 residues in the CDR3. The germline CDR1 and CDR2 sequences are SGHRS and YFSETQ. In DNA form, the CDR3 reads TGCGCCAGCAGCTTGGCCACGGGACTAGCCACAGATACGCAGTATTTT. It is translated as CASSLATGLATDTQYF.

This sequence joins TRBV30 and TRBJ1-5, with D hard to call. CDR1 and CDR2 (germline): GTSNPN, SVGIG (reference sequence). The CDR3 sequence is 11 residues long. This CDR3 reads CAAGSNQPQHF. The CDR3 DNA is TGTGCGGCGGGTAGCAATCAGCCCCAGCATTTT.

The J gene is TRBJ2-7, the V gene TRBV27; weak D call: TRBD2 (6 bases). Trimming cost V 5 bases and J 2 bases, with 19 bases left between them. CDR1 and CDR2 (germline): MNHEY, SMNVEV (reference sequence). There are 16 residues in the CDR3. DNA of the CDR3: TGTGCCAGCAGTCCACGTATAGCGGTTACCACCTACGAGCAGTACTTC. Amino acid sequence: CASSPRIAVTTYEQYF.

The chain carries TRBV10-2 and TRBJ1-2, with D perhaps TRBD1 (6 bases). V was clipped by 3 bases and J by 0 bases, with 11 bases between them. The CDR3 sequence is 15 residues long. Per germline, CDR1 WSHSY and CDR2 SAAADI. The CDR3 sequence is CASSDGGRANYGYTF. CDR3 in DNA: TGCGCCAGCAGTGACGGGGGGCGAGCTAACTATGGCTACACCTTC.

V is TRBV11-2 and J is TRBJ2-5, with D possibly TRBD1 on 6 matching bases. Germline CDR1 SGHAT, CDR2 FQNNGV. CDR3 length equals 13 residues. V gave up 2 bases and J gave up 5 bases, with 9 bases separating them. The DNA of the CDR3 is TGTGCCAGCAGCTTACTCAGGGGCGAGACCCAGTACTTC. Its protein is CASSLLRGETQYF.

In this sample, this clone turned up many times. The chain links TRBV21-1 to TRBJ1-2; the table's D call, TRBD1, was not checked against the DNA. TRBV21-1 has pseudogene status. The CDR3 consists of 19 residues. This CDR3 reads CASSKGTWTGVVFSYGYTF. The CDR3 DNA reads TGTGCCAGCAGCAAAGGAACTTGGACAGGGGTTGTGTTTAGCTATGGCTACACCTTC.

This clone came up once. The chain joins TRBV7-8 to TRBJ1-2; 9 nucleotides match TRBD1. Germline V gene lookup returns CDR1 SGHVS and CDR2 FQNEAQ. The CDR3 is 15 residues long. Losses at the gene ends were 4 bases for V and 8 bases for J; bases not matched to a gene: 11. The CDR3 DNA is TGTGCCAGCAGCTCGACCCAACAGGGGGCGGGCGGCTACACCTTC. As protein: CASSSTQQGAGGYTF.

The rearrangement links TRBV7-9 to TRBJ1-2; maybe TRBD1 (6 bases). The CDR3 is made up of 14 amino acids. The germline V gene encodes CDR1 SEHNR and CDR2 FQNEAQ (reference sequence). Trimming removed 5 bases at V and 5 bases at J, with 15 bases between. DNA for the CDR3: TGTGCCAGCAGCCCCCAGGGGAACGGGTATGGCTACACCTTC. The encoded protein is CASSPQGNGYGYTF.

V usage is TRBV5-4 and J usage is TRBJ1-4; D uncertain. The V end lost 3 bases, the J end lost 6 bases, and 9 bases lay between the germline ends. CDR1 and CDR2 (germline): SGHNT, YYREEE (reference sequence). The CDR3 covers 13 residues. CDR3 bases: TGTGCCAGCAGCTCTGGAGCCTATGAAAAACTGTTTTTT. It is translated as CASSSGAYEKLFF.

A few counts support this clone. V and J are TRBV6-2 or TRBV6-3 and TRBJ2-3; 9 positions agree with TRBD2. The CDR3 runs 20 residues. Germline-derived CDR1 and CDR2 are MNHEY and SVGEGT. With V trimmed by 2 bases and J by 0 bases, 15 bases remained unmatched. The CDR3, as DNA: TGTGCCAGCAGTTACCCTGCTGTGGGTAGCGGGAGACCTAGCACAGATACGCAGTATTTT. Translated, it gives CASSYPAVGSGRPSTDTQYF.

The CDR3 DNA sequence: TGTGCCAGCAGCTTCTCGCGTCGCTACAATGAGCAGTTCTTC. Its translation: CASSFSRRYNEQFF. The chain recombines TRBV7-2 with TRBJ2-1; no reliable D call. The ends were cut back, 3 bases at V and 3 bases at J, with 9 bases in the middle. Germline V gives CDR1 SGHTA, CDR2 FQGNSA. CDR3 size: 14 residues.